Presented here are 23 T cell receptor beta chains from one specimen sequenced in a study of control samples from healthy donors and cancer patients. The protocol was immunoSEQ multiplex PCR, while the TCRdb copy is restricted to in-frame clones and leaves out a portion. The table includes 65,000 to 95,000 clones, 87% detected once. The sample was blood. These receptor sequences come from a man between 50 and 59 years old in good health.

The rearrangement joins TRBV10-2 to TRBJ2-7, with D perhaps TRBD2 (7 bases). V was clipped by 4 bases and J by 6 bases, with 13 bases between them. This CDR3 is 13 amino acids long. The germline gives CDR1 WSHSY, CDR2 SAAADI. CDR3 sequence: CASSVTGGGEQYF. The CDR3 DNA sequence: TGCGCCAGCAGTGTGACAGGCGGGGGCGAGCAGTACTTC.

This chain uses TRBV5-6 with TRBJ1-1; D not resolved. Germline V gene lookup returns CDR1 SGHDT and CDR2 YYEEEE. The CDR3 runs to 14 residues. V lost 0 bases and J lost 1, with 7 bases in between. The CDR3 nucleotides are TGTGCCAGCAGCTTGGCCACGCCGAACACTGAAGCTTTCTTT. Residues: CASSLATPNTEAFF. The full variable domain, its missing parts supplied by reference TRBV5-6 and TRBJ1-1, is DAGVTQSPTHLIKTRGQQVTLRCSPKSGHDTVSWYQQALGQGPQFIFQYYEEEERQRGNFPDRFSGHQFPNYSSELNVNALLLGDSALYLCASSLATPNTEAFFGQGTRLTVV.

This chain joins TRBV15 and TRBJ1-1, with 7 positions matching TRBD1. After removal of 5 bases from V and 3 bases from J, the junction contained 9 bases not matched to a gene. Germline V gene data show CDR1 as LNHNV and CDR2 as YYDKDF (reference sequence). This CDR3 is 15 amino acids long. In DNA form, the CDR3 reads TGTGCCACCAGCCGACGACAGGGTCTGGACACTGAAGCTTTCTTT. Translated, it gives CATSRRQGLDTEAFF.

There are a few counts of this clone. CDR3: CATSDGYEQYF. CDR3 in DNA: TGTGCCACCTCCGATGGCTACGAGCAGTACTTC. The V call is TRBV24-1, the J call TRBJ2-7; D is unclear. CDR1 and CDR2 (germline): KGHDR, SFDVKD. The V end was cut by 9 bases, the J end by 3 bases, with 8 bases between. This CDR3 has 11 residues.

The CDR3 nucleotides are TGCGCCAGCAGCTGGGTAAGGACAGACGTAGATACGCAGTATTTT. Amino acid sequence: CASSWVRTDVDTQYF. The rearrangement uses TRBV5-1 and TRBJ2-3; possibly TRBD1 for D (6 bases). The CDR3 sequence is 15 residues long. Trimming removed 3 bases at V and 5 bases at J, with 16 bases between. Germline CDR1 is SGHRS and CDR2 is YFSETQ.

In its sample, this clone was seen once. The V call is TRBV2, the J call TRBJ2-2, with 7 bases that match TRBD1. With V trimmed by 7 bases and J by 6 bases, 8 bases remained unmatched. This CDR3 is built from 14 residues. The germline V gene encodes CDR1 SNHLY and CDR2 FYNNEI. The CDR3 DNA follows: TGTGCCAGCAACCCGACAGGGTTCGCCGGGGAGCTGTTTTTT. It is translated as CASNPTGFAGELFF. Full variable domain (missing parts from reference TRBV2 and TRBJ2-2): EPEVTQTPSHQVTQMGQEVILRCVPISNHLYFYWYRQILGQKVEFLVSFYNNEISEKSEIFDDQFSVERPDGSNFTLKIRSTKLEDSAMYFCASNPTGFAGELFFGEGSRLTVL.

The chain combines TRBV5-6 with TRBJ2-1, with TRBD1 matching over 7 bases. V shed 3 bases and J 4 bases; nucleotides not matched to a gene: 19. The length of the CDR3 is 19 residues. Germline values: CDR1 SGHDT, CDR2 YYEEEE. Here the CDR3 DNA reads TGTGCCAGCAGCTGGCCGACAGGGAAACTAGGAAATTTGTACAATGAGCAGTTCTTC. It codes for CASSWPTGKLGNLYNEQFF.

The J gene is TRBJ1-6, the V gene TRBV10-1; no definite D call. In germline, CDR1 is WNHNN, CDR2 SYGVQD (reference sequence). This CDR3 is 12 amino acids long. The V end lost 5 bases, the J end lost 7 bases, and 6 bases lay between the germline ends. As DNA, the CDR3 is TGCGCCAGCAGTTTTCCAAATTCACCCCTCCACTTT. This encodes CASSFPNSPLHF.

The chain employs TRBV30 and TRBJ1-2; possibly TRBD1 for D (6 bases). V was shortened by 4 bases and J by 4 bases, with 13 bases between the two germline ends. The CDR3 sequence is 13 residues long. Germline CDR1 and CDR2: GTSNPN and SVGIG (reference sequence). This chain's CDR3 is CAWTAGGGYGYTF. The CDR3 coding sequence is TGTGCCTGGACCGCGGGGGGCGGCTATGGCTACACCTTC.

V is TRBV29-1 and J is TRBJ1-1, with D possibly being TRBD1 (5 bases). V was trimmed by 4 bases and J by 3 bases, leaving 12 bases between them. The CDR3 sequence is 13 residues long. Germline V lookup: CDR1 SQVTM, CDR2 ANQGSEA. The CDR3 here is CSVGSGTDTEAFF. The CDR3 nucleotides read TGCAGCGTTGGGTCAGGGACTGACACTGAAGCTTTCTTT.

This chain joins TRBV30 and TRBJ1-5; D remains ambiguous. In germline, CDR1 is GTSNPN, CDR2 SVGIG (reference sequence). The CDR3 spans 14 residues. V was pared by 2 bases and J by 0 bases, with 8 bases between. Here the CDR3 DNA reads TGTGCCTGGAGTTATAGCCATAGCAATCAGCCCCAGCATTTT. Translation gives CAWSYSHSNQPQHF.

The CDR3 DNA reads TGCAGTGCTAGTCCGACCGTCGACGATCAGCCCCAGCATTTT. This codes for CSASPTVDDQPQHF. The chain combines TRBV20-1 with TRBJ1-5; D gene uncertain. Trimming shortened V by 3 bases and J by 5 bases, and 14 bases separated the two germline ends. CDR3 length: 14 residues. Germline assignment: CDR1 DFQATT and CDR2 SNEGSKA (reference sequence).

The V and J genes are TRBV7-9 and TRBJ2-1, with 8 bases lining up with TRBD2. V lost 6 bases to trimming and J lost 9 bases; unmatched junction nucleotides: 4. CDR3 size: 12 residues. Germline CDR1 SEHNR, CDR2 FQNEAQ (reference sequence). The CDR3 nucleotides are TGTGCCAGCAGGGGACTAGTTAGTGAGCAGTTCTTC. This translates into CASRGLVSEQFF. The entire variable domain, with the rest obtained from reference TRBV7-9 and TRBJ2-1, is as follows: DTGVSQNPRHKITKRGQNVTFRCDPISEHNRLYWYRQTLGQGPEFLTYFQNEAQLEKSRLLSDRFSAERPKGSFSTLEIQRTEQGDSAMYLCASRGLVSEQFFGPGTRLTVL.

The chain joins TRBV25-1 to TRBJ2-3; TRBD1 matches 8 bases. Per the germline V gene, CDR1 is MGHDK and CDR2 is SYGVNS. The CDR3 consists of 13 residues. V was pared by 6 bases and J by 3 bases, with 2 bases of the junction left unmatched. CDR3 bases: TGTGCCAGCAGGGACAGGGTGACAGATACGCAGTATTTT. Amino acid sequence: CASRDRVTDTQYF.

The gene calls are TRBV6-5 and TRBJ1-2, with TRBD1 as a possible D gene (5 bases). This CDR3 is built from 14 residues. From germline, CDR1 is MNHEY and CDR2 SVGAGI. The V and J ends lost 0 bases and 8 bases respectively, with 13 bases between them. CDR3 protein: CASSYSARAGGYTF. CDR3 nucleotides: TGTGCCAGCAGTTACTCGGCCAGGGCAGGAGGCTACACCTTC.

This sequence joins TRBV5-4 and TRBJ2-7, with D possibly being TRBD1 (5 bases). V lost 4 bases and J lost 5, with 19 bases in between. Per the germline V gene, CDR1 is SGHNT and CDR2 is YYREEE (reference sequence). This CDR3 spans 15 amino acids. The CDR3 reads CASSPEGRVENEQYV. Here the CDR3 DNA reads TGTGCCAGCAGCCCCGAAGGCAGGGTGGAGAACGAGCAGTACGTC.

J is TRBJ1-2 and V is TRBV12-3 or TRBV12-4; maybe TRBD1 (5 bases). The CDR3 has 13 amino acids. Trimming took 5 bases from V and 9 from J, leaving 16 bases between them. The CDR3 nucleotides are TGTGCCAGCAGTATCGCCCGTGGGGGGAGCTACACCTTC. Translation: CASSIARGGSYTF.

This chain connects TRBV5-8 to TRBJ2-5; 11 nucleotides align to TRBD2. Trimming removed 3 bases from V and 0 bases from J; junction bases left unmatched: 10. In germline, CDR1 is SGHTS, CDR2 YDEGEE. This CDR3 has 18 residues. CDR3 sequence reads: CASSSGGTSGSYQETQYF. The DNA of the CDR3 is TGTGCCAGCAGCTCGGGGGGGACTAGCGGTTCGTACCAAGAGACCCAGTACTTC.

The gene calls are TRBV30 and TRBJ2-7; D remains unclear. The V and J ends lost 3 bases and 5 bases respectively, with 11 bases between them. CDR3 length: 12 residues. Germline CDR1 reads GTSNPN; CDR2 reads SVGIG (reference sequence). CDR3 region: CAWSPGSDEQYV. CDR3 bases: TGTGCCTGGAGCCCCGGGTCGGACGAGCAGTACGTC.

The rearrangement joins TRBV5-4 to TRBJ2-5, with 8 positions matching TRBD1. The CDR3 length is 15 residues. Per germline, CDR1 SGHNT and CDR2 YYREEE (reference sequence). V lost 1 base, J lost 5 bases, and 7 bases stayed unmatched. CDR3 in DNA: TGTGCCAGCAGCTTGTCCACAGGGGGTGGGGAGACCCAGTACTTC. Encoded protein: CASSLSTGGGETQYF.

This chain uses TRBV9 with TRBJ2-3; TRBD1 aligns across 7 bases. The junction had 9 bases not matched to a gene; V was cut back by 3 bases and J by 5 bases. Germline CDR1 is SGDLS and CDR2 is YYNGEE. The CDR3 length is 15 residues. CDR3 DNA sequence: TGTGCCAGCAGCGGACGACAGGGTTCGGTAGATACGCAGTATTTT. It encodes CASSGRQGSVDTQYF.

CDR3 nucleotides: TGTGCCACCATGGGACTAGCGGGGGCAGAGAAAAACATTCAGTACTTC. Encoded protein: CATMGLAGAEKNIQYF. This chain connects TRBV24-1 to TRBJ2-4; 14 bases agree with TRBD2. V lost 8 bases to trimming and J lost 4 bases; unmatched junction nucleotides: 6. Germline V gene lookup returns CDR1 KGHDR and CDR2 SFDVKD. This CDR3 region has 16 residues.

J is TRBJ1-1 and V is TRBV15; D remains unclear. This CDR3 spans 15 amino acids. Trimming cost V 0 bases and J 4 bases, with 12 bases left between them. Per germline, CDR1 LNHNV and CDR2 YYDKDF (reference sequence). The CDR3 region has the DNA TGTGCCACCAGCAGAGATGGAGACTTGGGCACTGAAGCTTTCTTT. Encoded protein: CATSRDGDLGTEAFF.